The 19 T cell receptor beta chains presented below share a single source sample, sequenced in a study of CD8 T cells in Susac syndrome. An amount of RNA that ranged from about 0.45 to 1 ug was reverse transcribed with random hexamers. MiXCR was run by TCRdb on the immunoSEQ multiplex PCR reads, yielding one entry per CDR3 protein. This sample yields approximately 190,000 distinct CDR3 sequences, of which approximately 94% are seen a single time; 0.09% to 0.1% belongs to the top ten. The specimen sequenced was CD4+ T cells from PBMCs. These receptors originate from a human donor with Susac syndrome.

This rearrangement joins TRBV29-1 to TRBJ1-2; 7 nucleotides line up with TRBD1. The CDR3 consists of 12 residues. Germline V lookup: CDR1 SQVTM, CDR2 ANQGSEA. V lost 8 bases, J lost 5 bases, and 8 bases stayed unmatched. Here the CDR3 reads CSLLTGEYGYTF. DNA of the CDR3: TGCAGCCTACTTACAGGGGAATATGGCTACACCTTC.

The CDR3 is CASSFMRGLTDEQFF. For the CDR3, the DNA is TGTGCCAGCAGCTTTATGAGGGGCCTAACGGACGAGCAGTTCTTC. This chain links TRBV5-6 with TRBJ2-1; tentatively, D is TRBD1 or TRBD2 (5 bases each). CDR1 and CDR2 from the germline V gene are SGHDT and YYEEEE. CDR3 length: 15 amino acids. Trimming pared 2 bases from V and 10 bases from J, leaving 19 bases between.

CDR3 loop: CASSLNGRYQPQHF. In DNA form, the CDR3 reads TGTGCCAGCAGCTTGAACGGACGATATCAGCCCCAGCATTTT. The chain recombines TRBV5-4 with TRBJ1-5; D not certain. In germline, CDR1 is SGHNT, CDR2 YYREEE (reference sequence). Between the trimmed V and J ends, which lost 1 base and 5 bases, there was a span of 10 bases. This CDR3 has 14 amino acids.

This clonotype was counted once. For the CDR3, the DNA is TGTGCCAGCAGTTACAGGGGTGATGAAAAACTGTTTTTT. Its translation is CASSYRGDEKLFF. The rearrangement links TRBV6-6 to TRBJ1-4; D is possibly TRBD1 (5 bases). Deletions cut 2 bases from V and 6 bases from J, with 7 bases between. CDR3 size: 13 residues. Germline values: CDR1 MNHNY, CDR2 SVGAGI (reference sequence).

V is TRBV25-1 and J is TRBJ2-1, with TRBD1 matching 7 bases. Trimming took 6 bases from V and 2 from J; bases not matched to a gene: 7. This CDR3 comprises 15 residues. Germline assignment: CDR1 MGHDK and CDR2 SYGVNS. In nucleotides, the CDR3 is TGTGCCAGCAGCGAAAGGGGGCCCACCTACAATGAGCAGTTCTTC. Protein sequence: CASSERGPTYNEQFF. The full variable domain, completed using reference TRBV25-1 and TRBJ2-1, is EADIYQTPRYLVIGTGKKITLECSQTMGHDKMYWYQQDPGMELHLIHYSYGVNSTEKGDLSSESTVSRIRTEHFPLTLESARPSHTSQYLCASSERGPTYNEQFFGPGTRLTVL.

This rearrangement joins TRBV9 to TRBJ1-6, with TRBD1 matching over 11 bases. The CDR3 sequence is 17 residues long. Germline V lookup: CDR1 SGDLS, CDR2 YYNGEE. V lost 4 bases to trimming and J lost 3 bases; unmatched junction nucleotides: 6. CDR3 coding DNA: TGTGCCAGCAGCAGAGGGGGGACAGGGGGCTATAATTCACCCCTCCACTTT. It encodes CASSRGGTGGYNSPLHF.

This chain connects TRBV30 to TRBJ1-3; D is uncertain. Germline lookup yields CDR1 GTSNPN and CDR2 SVGIG (reference sequence). The V and J ends lost 3 bases and 0 bases respectively, with 12 bases between them. The CDR3 is made up of 15 amino acids. The CDR3 nucleotides read TGTGCCTGGAGCGGCGGAGCGACCTCTGGAAACACCATATATTTT. This encodes CAWSGGATSGNTIYF.

The chain employs TRBV7-8 and TRBJ2-7; D possibly uses TRBD1 or TRBD2 (5 bases each). Trimming took off 5 bases at V and 3 bases at J, with 14 bases between the two ends. The CDR3 totals 14 residues. CDR1 SGHVS and CDR2 FQNEAQ come from the germline V gene. CDR3 DNA sequence: TGTGCCAGCAGCAGCCGGGACCACTACTACGAGCAGTACTTC. This codes for CASSSRDHYYEQYF.

The chain is built from TRBV19 and TRBJ2-7, with unresolved D. V lost 0 bases and J lost 1, with 7 bases in between. Germline CDR1 reads LNHDA; CDR2 reads SQIVND (reference sequence). CDR3 length: 14 residues. The CDR3 bases are TGTGCCAGTAGTATAGACCGCCAGTCCTACGAGCAGTACTTC. The encoded protein is CASSIDRQSYEQYF.

The chain joins TRBV7-2 to TRBJ2-1, with D uncertain. The CDR3 extends over 15 amino acids. V was shortened by 0 bases and J by 0 bases, with 6 bases between the two germline ends. Germline V lookup: CDR1 SGHTA, CDR2 FQGNSA. This CDR3 is CASSLAYSSYNEQFF. The CDR3 DNA reads TGTGCCAGCAGCTTAGCGTACAGCTCCTACAATGAGCAGTTCTTC.

V is TRBV9 and J is TRBJ2-2; 8 bases agree with TRBD1. Losses at the gene ends were 2 bases for V and 5 bases for J; bases not matched to a gene: 2. This CDR3 has 14 amino acids. The germline V gene has CDR1 SGDLS and CDR2 YYNGEE. The CDR3 sequence: CASSVTGETGELFF. CDR3 DNA: TGTGCCAGCAGCGTGACAGGGGAAACCGGGGAGCTGTTTTTT.

This clonotype was counted a single time. This chain uses TRBV5-5 with TRBJ2-3; D ambiguous. Trimming left V 3 bases short and J 0 bases short, with 11 bases between. The CDR3 length is 15 residues. The germline gives CDR1 SGHKS, CDR2 YYEKEE (reference sequence). The CDR3 here is CASSWPPTSTDTQYF. CDR3 nucleotide sequence: TGTGCCAGCAGCTGGCCCCCGACTAGCACAGATACGCAGTATTTT.

The V gene is TRBV30, the J gene TRBJ2-7, with a tentative D call TRBD2 (6 bases). Trimming pared 3 bases from V and 0 bases from J, leaving 6 bases between. Germline V gene lookup returns CDR1 GTSNPN and CDR2 SVGIG (reference sequence). CDR3 length: 12 residues. The CDR3 here is CAWRGGSYEQYF. The CDR3 nucleotides are TGTGCCTGGAGGGGGGGCTCCTACGAGCAGTACTTC.

The chain employs TRBV7-2 and TRBJ1-5; 7 bases agree with TRBD1. CDR1 and CDR2 (germline): SGHTA, FQGNSA. CDR3 length: 14 amino acids. The J segment lost 6 bases and the V segment lost 4 bases, leaving 6 bases of the junction unmatched. The CDR3 sequence: CASSSPGQTQPQHF. The CDR3, as DNA: TGTGCCAGCAGCTCTCCGGGACAGACTCAGCCCCAGCATTTT. Supplemented by reference TRBV7-2 and TRBJ1-5, the full variable domain reads GAGVSQSPSNKVTEKGKDVELRCDPISGHTALYWYRQSLGQGLEFLIYFQGNSAPDKSGLPSDRFSAERTGGSVSTLTIQRTQQEDSAVYLCASSSPGQTQPQHFGDGTRLSIL.

V and J are TRBV27 and TRBJ2-7; 7 bases are a match to TRBD1. Per the germline V gene, CDR1 is MNHEY and CDR2 is SMNVEV (reference sequence). V lost 5 bases and J lost 1; bases outside the gene matches: 5. The length of the CDR3 is 14 residues. The CDR3 loop is CASSLGTVSYEQYF. The DNA for the CDR3 is TGTGCCAGCAGTCTTGGGACAGTATCCTACGAGCAGTACTTC.

The rearrangement uses TRBV5-1 and TRBJ1-2; a possible D gene is TRBD1 (5 bases). Trimming took off 0 bases at V and 6 bases at J, with 12 bases between the two ends. The length of the CDR3 is 14 residues. Germline CDR1 SGHRS, CDR2 YFSETQ. This chain's CDR3 is CASSLGQSFDGYTF. CDR3 in DNA: TGCGCCAGCAGCTTGGGACAGAGTTTCGATGGCTACACCTTC.

The rearrangement links TRBV7-8 to TRBJ1-3, with no clear D. The CDR3 contains 15 residues. Germline CDR1 reads SGHVS; CDR2 reads FQNEAQ. Trimming cost V 0 bases and J 0 bases, with 6 bases left between them. The CDR3 region has the DNA TGTGCCAGCAGCTTAGCACAGTCCTCTGGAAACACCATATATTTT. Amino acid sequence: CASSLAQSSGNTIYF.

This clonotype has only one observation. V gene TRBV4-1 combines with J gene TRBJ2-5, with no clear D. Germline assignment: CDR1 MGHRA and CDR2 YSYEKL. The CDR3 has 13 residues. V lost 0 bases to trimming and J lost 5 bases, with 7 bases between them. CDR3 coding DNA: TGCGCCAGCAGCCAAGAGGGCCGGGAGACCCAGTACTTC. Protein: CASSQEGRETQYF.

This clonotype came up once. J is TRBJ2-7 and V is TRBV12-3 or TRBV12-4, with 7 bases that match TRBD2. The CDR3 contains 15 residues. The V gene end was trimmed by 6 bases and the J gene end by 3 bases; junction bases not matched to a gene: 11. CDR3 DNA: TGTGCCAGCAGCTCGAGGACTAGTTCCAACTACGAGCAGTACTTC. Its protein is CASSSRTSSNYEQYF.